The subject of this entry is one T cell receptor (beta chain). This clone was picked up one time. The target of this receptor is not known. One base away there is no much larger clone; base qualities are not given. These data belong to a study of shared T cell receptors in the human thymus (dated by TCRdb to about 2021). In the study overall: The study examined how self-reactive, shared T-cell receptor alpha chains are generated in the human thymus.

The CDR3 numbers 15 residues from cysteine through phenylalanine. Kept here is only the CDR3 DNA, which spans 45 bases and is read in frame from base 1. Trimmed from V: 5 bases; trimmed from J: 7 bases; junction bases lacking a gene match: 5. CDR1 and CDR2 were assigned from the germline V gene as MRHNA and SNTAGT. Libraries were built with the immunoSEQ multiplex PCR assay. Not all clones reach the TCRdb copy of this immuneACCESS table, which keeps in-frame sequences only. Checked studies attribute under half of the gap to unresolved V genes and leave the rest unexplained. A total of approximately 400,000 clones appear in this sample, 85% to 95% of them only once. The ten largest clones represent approximately 0.02% of the sample.

This TCR was sampled from a human donor. The chain joins TRBV6-4 to TRBJ2-1, and 13 junction bases match TRBD2. Sequencing used thymocytes. The CDR3 protein: CASSKLAGGWNEQFF. The nucleotide sequence reads as follows: TGTGCCAGCAGTAAACTAGCGGGGGGGTGGAATGAGCAGTTCTTC.